This TCR beta chain originates from a study of OX40 agonist ivuxolimab in advanced cancers. Study-wide background: Intravenous ivuxolimab at 0.01 to 10 mg/kg was given to patients every 2 weeks. Under the entry rules, prior anti-PD-1, anti-PD-L1 or anti-CTLA-4 therapy was allowed, and around 36% had some.

Patients with autoimmune history or systemic immunosuppression were excluded. On this clone itself: Antigen unknown.

The method was immunoSEQ multiplex PCR; TCRdb's version includes in-frame clones alone and lacks a portion of them. Of 55,000 to 80,000 clones in the sample, around 86% were seen once. Germline CDR1 LGHNA, CDR2 YNFKEQ. The length of the CDR3 is 14 residues. Between the trimmed V and J ends, which lost 3 bases and 0 bases, there was a span of 8 bases. Regarding the study as a whole: Clonal expansion was seen in CD4+ and CD8+ blood T cells by week 6 at 0.1 to 3.0 mg/kg.

Sequencing used CD4+ or CD8+ T cells sorted from blood, obtained in a trial of the OX40 agonist ivuxolimab. V usage is TRBV4-2 and J usage is TRBJ1-1; tentatively, D is TRBD1 (5 bases). The sequence derives from an adult with an advanced solid tumor such as melanoma, head and neck, liver or kidney cancer. The CDR3: CASSQATVNTEAFF. CDR3 bases: TGTGCCAGCAGCCAGGCGACAGTGAACACTGAAGCTTTCTTT.